The source of this T cell receptor beta chain is a study of T cell changes during pregnancy in multiple sclerosis. This clone showed up just once. The table came from immunoSEQ multiplex PCR; TCRdb's copy has only in-frame clones and leaves some out. The sample holds roughly 45,000 clones; roughly 90% are singletons and the top ten take roughly 1.5%. Germline V gives CDR1 SGHTA, CDR2 FQGNSA. The CDR3 has 14 residues. The trim removed 6 bases at V and 7 bases at J, leaving 4 bases unmatched. The TCR originated in a female donor in good health, enrolled as a control in a pregnancy study. Sequencing was performed on peripheral blood, taken in the first trimester of pregnancy. The rearrangement joins TRBV7-2 to TRBJ2-1, with 12 bases fitting TRBD2. CDR3 nucleotide sequence: TGTGCCAGCAGAGACGGGACTAGCGGGAATGAGCAGTTCTTC. It is translated as CASRDGTSGNEQFF.